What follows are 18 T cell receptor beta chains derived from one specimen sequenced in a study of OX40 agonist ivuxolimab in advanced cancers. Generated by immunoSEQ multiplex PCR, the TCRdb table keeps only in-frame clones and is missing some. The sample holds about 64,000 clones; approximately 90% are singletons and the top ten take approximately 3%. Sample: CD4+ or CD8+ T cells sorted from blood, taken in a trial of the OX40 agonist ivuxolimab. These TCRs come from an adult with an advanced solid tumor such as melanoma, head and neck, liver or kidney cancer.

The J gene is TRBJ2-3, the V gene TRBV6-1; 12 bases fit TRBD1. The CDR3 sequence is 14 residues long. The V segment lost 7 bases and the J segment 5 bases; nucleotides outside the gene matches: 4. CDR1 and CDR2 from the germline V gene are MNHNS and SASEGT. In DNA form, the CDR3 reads TGTGCCAGCACTGGGGACAGGGGGCGAGATACGCAGTATTTT. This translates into CASTGDRGRDTQYF.

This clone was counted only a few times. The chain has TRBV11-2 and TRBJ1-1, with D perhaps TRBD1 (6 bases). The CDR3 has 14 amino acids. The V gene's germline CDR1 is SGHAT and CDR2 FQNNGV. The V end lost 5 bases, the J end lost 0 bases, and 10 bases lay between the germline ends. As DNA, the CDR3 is TGTGCCAGCAGCCCCCAGGGGATGAACACTGAAGCTTTCTTT. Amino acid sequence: CASSPQGMNTEAFF.

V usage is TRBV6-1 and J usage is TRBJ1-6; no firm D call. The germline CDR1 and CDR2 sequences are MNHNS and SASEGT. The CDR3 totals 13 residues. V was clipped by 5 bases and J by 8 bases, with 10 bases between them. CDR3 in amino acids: CASSRGLDSPLHF. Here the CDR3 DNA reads TGTGCCAGCAGTCGGGGTTTGGATTCACCCCTCCACTTT.

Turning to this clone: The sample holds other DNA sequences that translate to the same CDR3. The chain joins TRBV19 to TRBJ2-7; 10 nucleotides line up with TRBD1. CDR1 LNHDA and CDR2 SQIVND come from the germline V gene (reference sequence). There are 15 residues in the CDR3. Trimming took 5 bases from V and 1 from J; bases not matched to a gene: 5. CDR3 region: CASSPRTGGSYEQYF. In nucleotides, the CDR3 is TGTGCCAGTAGTCCCCGGACAGGGGGATCCTACGAGCAGTACTTC.

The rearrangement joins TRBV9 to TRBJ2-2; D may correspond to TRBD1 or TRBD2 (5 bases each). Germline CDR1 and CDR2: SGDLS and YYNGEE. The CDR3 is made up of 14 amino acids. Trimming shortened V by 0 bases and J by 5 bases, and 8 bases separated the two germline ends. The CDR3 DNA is TGTGCCAGCAGCGTAGCAGGGAGAACCGGGGAGCTGTTTTTT. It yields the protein CASSVAGRTGELFF.

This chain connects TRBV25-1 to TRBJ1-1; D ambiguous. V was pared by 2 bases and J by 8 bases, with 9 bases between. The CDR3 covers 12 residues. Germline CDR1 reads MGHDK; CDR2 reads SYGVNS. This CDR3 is CASSEGPREAFF. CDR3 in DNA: TGTGCCAGCAGTGAAGGACCCCGGGAAGCTTTCTTT.

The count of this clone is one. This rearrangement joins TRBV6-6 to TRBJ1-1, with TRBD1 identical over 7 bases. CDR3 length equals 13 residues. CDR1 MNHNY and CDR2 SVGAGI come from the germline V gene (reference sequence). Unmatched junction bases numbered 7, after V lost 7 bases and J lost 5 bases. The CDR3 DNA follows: TGTGCCAGCAATCGACAGGGAGGGACTGAAGCTTTCTTT. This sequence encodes CASNRQGGTEAFF.

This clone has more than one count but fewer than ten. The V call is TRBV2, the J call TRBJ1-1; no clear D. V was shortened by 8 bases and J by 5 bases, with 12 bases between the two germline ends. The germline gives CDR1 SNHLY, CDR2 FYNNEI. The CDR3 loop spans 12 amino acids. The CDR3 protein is CASFRVRTEAFF. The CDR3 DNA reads TGTGCCAGCTTTAGGGTTAGGACTGAAGCTTTCTTT.

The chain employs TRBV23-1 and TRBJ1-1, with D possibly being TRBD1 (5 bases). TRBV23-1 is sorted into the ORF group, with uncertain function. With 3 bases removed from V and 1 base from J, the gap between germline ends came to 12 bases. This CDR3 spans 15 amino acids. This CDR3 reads CASSHESGANTEAFF. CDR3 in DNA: TGCGCCAGCAGTCACGAGTCCGGGGCGAACACTGAAGCTTTCTTT.

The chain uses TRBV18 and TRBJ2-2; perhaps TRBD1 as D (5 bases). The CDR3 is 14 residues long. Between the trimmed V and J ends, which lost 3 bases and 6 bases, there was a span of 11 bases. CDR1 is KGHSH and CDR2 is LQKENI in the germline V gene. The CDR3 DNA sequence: TGTGCCAGCTCACCTATTCAGGGCTCCGGGGAGCTGTTTTTT. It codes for CASSPIQGSGELFF.

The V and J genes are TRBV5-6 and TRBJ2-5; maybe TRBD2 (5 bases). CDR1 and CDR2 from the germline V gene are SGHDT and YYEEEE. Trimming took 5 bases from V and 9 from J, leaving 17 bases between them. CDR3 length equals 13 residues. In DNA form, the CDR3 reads TGTGCCAGCAGAACAACTAGTGGTGCGGCCCAGTACTTC. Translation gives CASRTTSGAAQYF.

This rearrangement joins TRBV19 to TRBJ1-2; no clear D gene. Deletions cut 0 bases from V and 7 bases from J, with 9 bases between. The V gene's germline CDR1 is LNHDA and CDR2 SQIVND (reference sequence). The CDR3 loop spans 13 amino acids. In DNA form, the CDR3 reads TGTGCCAGTAGTATAGAAGAGATCGGTGGCTACACCTTC. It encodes CASSIEEIGGYTF.

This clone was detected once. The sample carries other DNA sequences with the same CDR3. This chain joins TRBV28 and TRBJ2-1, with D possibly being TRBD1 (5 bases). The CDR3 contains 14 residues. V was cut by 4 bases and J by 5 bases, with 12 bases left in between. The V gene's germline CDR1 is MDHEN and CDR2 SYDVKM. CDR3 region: CASSSGQRDNEQFF. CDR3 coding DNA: TGTGCCAGCAGTTCTGGACAACGGGACAATGAGCAGTTCTTC.

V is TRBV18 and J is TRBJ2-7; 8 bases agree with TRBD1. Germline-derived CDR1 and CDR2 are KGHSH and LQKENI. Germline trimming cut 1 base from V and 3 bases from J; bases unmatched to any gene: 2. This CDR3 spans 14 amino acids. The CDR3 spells CASSPQDRVYEQYF. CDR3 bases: TGTGCCAGCTCACCACAGGACAGGGTCTACGAGCAGTACTTC.

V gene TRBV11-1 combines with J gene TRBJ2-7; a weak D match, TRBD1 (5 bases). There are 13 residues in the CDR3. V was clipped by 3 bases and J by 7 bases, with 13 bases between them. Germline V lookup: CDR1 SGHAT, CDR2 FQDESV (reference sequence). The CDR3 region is CASSFAGLGEQYF. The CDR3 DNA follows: TGTGCCAGCAGCTTCGCAGGGTTAGGGGAGCAGTACTTC.

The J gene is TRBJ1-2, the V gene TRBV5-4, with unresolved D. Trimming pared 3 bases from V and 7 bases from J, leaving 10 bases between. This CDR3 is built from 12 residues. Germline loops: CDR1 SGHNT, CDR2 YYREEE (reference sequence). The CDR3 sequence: CASSSQDTGYTF. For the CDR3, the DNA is TGTGCCAGCAGCTCCCAAGACACTGGCTACACCTTC.

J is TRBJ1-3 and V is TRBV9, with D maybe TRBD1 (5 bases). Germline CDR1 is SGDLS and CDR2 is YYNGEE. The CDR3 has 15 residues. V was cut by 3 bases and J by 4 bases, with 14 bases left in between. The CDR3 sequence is CASSANPGVGNTIYF. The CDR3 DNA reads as TGTGCCAGCAGCGCCAACCCGGGGGTCGGAAACACCATATATTTT.

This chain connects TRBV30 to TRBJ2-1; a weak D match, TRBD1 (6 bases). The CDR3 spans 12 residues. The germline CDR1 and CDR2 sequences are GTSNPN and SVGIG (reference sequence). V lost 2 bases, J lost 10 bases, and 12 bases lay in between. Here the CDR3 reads CAWSTPRGEQFF. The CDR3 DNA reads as TGTGCCTGGAGTACCCCAAGGGGGGAGCAGTTCTTC.